The entry below describes one TCR beta chain. This sample is drawn from a study of long-term antiretroviral therapy in people with HIV. This was the immunoSEQ v3.0 assay at survey level. Produced via immunoSEQ multiplex PCR; TCRdb's table is partial and in-frame only. This table holds about 35,000 clones, around 74% found once. This receptor was obtained from a man in his fifties or sixties with HIV. The sample consisted of unsorted PBMCs, taken 3 years after starting antiretroviral therapy.

The CDR3 spells CASSSKGTGSYEQYF. DNA for the CDR3: TGTGCCAGCAGCTCAAAAGGGACAGGAAGCTACGAGCAGTACTTC. This rearrangement joins TRBV7-2 to TRBJ2-7; 8 bases line up with TRBD1. Germline CDR1 is SGHTA and CDR2 is FQGNSA. V was pared by 4 bases and J by 3 bases, with 8 bases of the junction left unmatched. The CDR3 spans 15 residues.